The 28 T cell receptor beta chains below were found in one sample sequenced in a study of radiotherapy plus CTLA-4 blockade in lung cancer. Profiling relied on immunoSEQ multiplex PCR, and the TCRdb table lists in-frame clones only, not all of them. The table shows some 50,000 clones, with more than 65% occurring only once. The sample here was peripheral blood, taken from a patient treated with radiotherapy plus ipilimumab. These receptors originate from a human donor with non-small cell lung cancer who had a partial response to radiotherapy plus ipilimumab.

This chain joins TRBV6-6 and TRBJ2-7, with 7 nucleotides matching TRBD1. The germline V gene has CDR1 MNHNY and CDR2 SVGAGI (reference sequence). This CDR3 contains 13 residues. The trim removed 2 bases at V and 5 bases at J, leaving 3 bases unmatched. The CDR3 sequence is CASSYDRVHEQYF. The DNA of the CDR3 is TGTGCCAGCAGTTACGACAGGGTCCACGAGCAGTACTTC.

The CDR3 DNA follows: TGTGCCAGCAGTGAGTCGGGACACATGAACACCGGGGAGCTGTTTTTT. Amino acid sequence: CASSESGHMNTGELFF. V gene TRBV6-1 combines with J gene TRBJ2-2, with D possibly being TRBD1 (6 bases). Germline loops: CDR1 MNHNS, CDR2 SASEGT. The CDR3 has 16 residues. Trimming shortened V by 3 bases and J by 1 base, and 12 bases separated the two germline ends.

CDR3: CASSLNRGQGTEAFF. The CDR3 DNA sequence: TGCGCCAGCAGCCTTAACAGGGGACAGGGGACTGAAGCTTTCTTT. V is TRBV5-1 and J is TRBJ1-1; 10 bases align to TRBD1. Germline assignment: CDR1 SGHRS and CDR2 YFSETQ. CDR3 length: 15 residues. V lost 4 bases to trimming and J lost 5 bases; unmatched junction nucleotides: 8.

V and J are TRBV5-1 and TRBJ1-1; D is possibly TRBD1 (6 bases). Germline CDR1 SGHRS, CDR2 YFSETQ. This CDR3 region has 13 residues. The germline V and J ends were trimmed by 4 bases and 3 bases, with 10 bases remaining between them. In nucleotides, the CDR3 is TGCGCCAGCAGCCCCCCAGGGGACACTGAAGCTTTCTTT. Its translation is CASSPPGDTEAFF.

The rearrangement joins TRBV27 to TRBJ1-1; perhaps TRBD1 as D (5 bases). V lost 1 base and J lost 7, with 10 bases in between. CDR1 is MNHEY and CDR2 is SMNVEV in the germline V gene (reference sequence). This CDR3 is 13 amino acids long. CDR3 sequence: CASSLWGRDEAFF. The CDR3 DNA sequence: TGTGCCAGCAGTTTATGGGGCAGGGATGAAGCTTTCTTT.

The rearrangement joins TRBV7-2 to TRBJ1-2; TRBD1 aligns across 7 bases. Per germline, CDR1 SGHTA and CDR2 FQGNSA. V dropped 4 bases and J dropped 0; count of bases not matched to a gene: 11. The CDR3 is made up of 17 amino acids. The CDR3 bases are TGTGCCAGCAGCTCACCTCAGGGGGGACCTGCTAACTATGGCTACACCTTC. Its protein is CASSSPQGGPANYGYTF.

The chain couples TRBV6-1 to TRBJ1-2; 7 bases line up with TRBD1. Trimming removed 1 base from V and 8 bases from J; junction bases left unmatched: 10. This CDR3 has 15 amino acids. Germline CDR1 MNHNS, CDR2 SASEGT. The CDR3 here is CASSEVGAGGFGYTF. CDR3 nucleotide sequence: TGTGCCAGCAGTGAAGTGGGGGCAGGGGGGTTCGGCTACACCTTC.

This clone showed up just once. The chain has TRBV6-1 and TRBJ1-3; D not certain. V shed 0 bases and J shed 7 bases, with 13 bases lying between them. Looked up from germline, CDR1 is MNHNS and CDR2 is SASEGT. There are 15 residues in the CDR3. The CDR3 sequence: CASSEAGLSMNTIYF. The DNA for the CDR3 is TGTGCCAGCAGTGAAGCCGGACTGTCGATGAACACCATATATTTT.

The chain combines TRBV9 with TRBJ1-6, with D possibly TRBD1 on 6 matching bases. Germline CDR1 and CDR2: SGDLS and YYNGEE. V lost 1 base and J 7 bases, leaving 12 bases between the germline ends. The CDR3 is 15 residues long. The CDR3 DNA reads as TGTGCCAGCAGCGTACAGGGGATTCAAAATTCACCCCTCCACTTT. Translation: CASSVQGIQNSPLHF.

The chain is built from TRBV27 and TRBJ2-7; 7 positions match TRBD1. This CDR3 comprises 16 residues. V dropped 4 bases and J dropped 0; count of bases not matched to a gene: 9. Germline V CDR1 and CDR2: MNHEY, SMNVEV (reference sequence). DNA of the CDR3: TGTGCCAGCAGTTCCTTAGACAGGGTGGGCTCCTACGAGCAGTACTTC. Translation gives CASSSLDRVGSYEQYF.

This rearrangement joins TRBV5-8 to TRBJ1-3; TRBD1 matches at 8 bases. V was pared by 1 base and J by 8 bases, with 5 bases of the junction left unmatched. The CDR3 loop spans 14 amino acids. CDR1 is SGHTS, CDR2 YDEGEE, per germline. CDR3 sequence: CASSLTGQGYTIYF. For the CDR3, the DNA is TGTGCCAGCAGCTTGACCGGACAGGGATACACCATATATTTT.

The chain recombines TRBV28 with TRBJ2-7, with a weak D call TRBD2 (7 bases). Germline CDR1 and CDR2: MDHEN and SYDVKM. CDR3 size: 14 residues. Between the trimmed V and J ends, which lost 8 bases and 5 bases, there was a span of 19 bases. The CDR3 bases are TGTGCCAGCTCCCTCGGGGGGCCAAACCACGAGCAGTACTTC. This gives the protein CASSLGGPNHEQYF. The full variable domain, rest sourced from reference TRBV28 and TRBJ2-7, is DVKVTQSSRYLVKRTGEKVFLECVQDMDHENMFWYRQDPGLGLRLIYFSYDVKMKEKGDIPEGYSVSREKKERFSLILESASTNQTSMYLCASSLGGPNHEQYFGPGTRLTVT.

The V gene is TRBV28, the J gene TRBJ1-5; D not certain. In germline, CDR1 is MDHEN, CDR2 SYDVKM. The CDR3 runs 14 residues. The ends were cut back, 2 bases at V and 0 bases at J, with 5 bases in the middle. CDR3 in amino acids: CASSLEYSNQPQHF. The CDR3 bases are TGTGCCAGCAGTTTAGAGTATAGCAATCAGCCCCAGCATTTT.

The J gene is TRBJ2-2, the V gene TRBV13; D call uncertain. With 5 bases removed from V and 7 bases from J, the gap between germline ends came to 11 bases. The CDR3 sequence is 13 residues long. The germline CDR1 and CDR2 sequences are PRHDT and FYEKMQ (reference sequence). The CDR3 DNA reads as TGTGCCAGCAGCCTGACACGCCTCGGGGAGCTGTTTTTT. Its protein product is CASSLTRLGELFF. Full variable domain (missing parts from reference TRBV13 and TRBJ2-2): AAGVIQSPRHLIKEKRETATLKCYPIPRHDTVYWYQQGPGQDPQFLISFYEKMQSDKGSIPDRFSAQQFSDYHSELNMSSLELGDSALYFCASSLTRLGELFFGEGSRLTVL.

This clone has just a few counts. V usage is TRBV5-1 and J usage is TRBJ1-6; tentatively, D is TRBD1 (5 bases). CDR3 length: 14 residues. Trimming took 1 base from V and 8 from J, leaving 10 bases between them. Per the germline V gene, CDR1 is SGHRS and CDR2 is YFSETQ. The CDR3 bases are TGCGCCAGCAGCTTGCCGATGACAGATTCACCCCTCCACTTT. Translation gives CASSLPMTDSPLHF.

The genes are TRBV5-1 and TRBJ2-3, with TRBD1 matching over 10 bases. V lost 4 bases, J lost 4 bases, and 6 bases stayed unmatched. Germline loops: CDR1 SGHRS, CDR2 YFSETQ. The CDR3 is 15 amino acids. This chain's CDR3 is CASSRQGAAADTQYF. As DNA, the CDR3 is TGCGCCAGCAGCCGACAGGGGGCGGCCGCAGATACGCAGTATTTT.

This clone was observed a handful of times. The CDR3 DNA reads TGTGCCAGCAGTTCCGGGACTGGGAACACTGAAGCTTTCTTT. Amino acids: CASSSGTGNTEAFF. This sequence joins TRBV6-6 and TRBJ1-1, with D tentatively TRBD1 (5 bases). The CDR3 runs 14 residues. Trimming removed 4 bases at V and 1 base at J, with 10 bases between. Germline CDR1 reads MNHNY; CDR2 reads SVGAGI (reference sequence).

The CDR3 DNA follows: TGCGCCAGCGGAAGGGGCAAAGGTGAAAAACTGTTTTTT. It translates to CASGRGKGEKLFF. The chain joins TRBV5-1 to TRBJ1-4; D possibly corresponds to TRBD1 (5 bases). Deletions cut 7 bases from V and 7 bases from J, with 14 bases between. Germline CDR1 SGHRS, CDR2 YFSETQ. The length of the CDR3 is 13 residues.

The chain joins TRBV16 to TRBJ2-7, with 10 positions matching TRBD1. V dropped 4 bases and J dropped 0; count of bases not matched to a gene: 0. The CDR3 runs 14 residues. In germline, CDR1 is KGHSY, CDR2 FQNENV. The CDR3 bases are TGTGCCAGCAGCCGGACAGGGGGCTCCTACGAGCAGTACTTC. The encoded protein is CASSRTGGSYEQYF.

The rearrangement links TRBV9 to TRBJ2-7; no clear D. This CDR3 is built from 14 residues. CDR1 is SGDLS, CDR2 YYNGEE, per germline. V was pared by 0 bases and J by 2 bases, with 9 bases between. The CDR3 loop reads CASSVAGFPYEQYF. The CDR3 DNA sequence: TGTGCCAGCAGCGTAGCCGGGTTTCCCTACGAGCAGTACTTC.

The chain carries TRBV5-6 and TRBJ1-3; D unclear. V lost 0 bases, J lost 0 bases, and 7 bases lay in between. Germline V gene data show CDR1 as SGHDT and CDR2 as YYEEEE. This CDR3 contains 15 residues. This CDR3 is CASSLGAVSGNTIYF. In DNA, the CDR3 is TGTGCCAGCAGCTTGGGGGCAGTCTCTGGAAACACCATATATTTT.

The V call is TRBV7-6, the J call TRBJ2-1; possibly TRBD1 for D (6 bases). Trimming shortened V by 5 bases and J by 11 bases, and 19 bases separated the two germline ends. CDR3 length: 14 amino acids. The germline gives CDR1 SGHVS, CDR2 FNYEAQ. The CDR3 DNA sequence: TGTGCCAGCAGCCCCCTAGATGTGGGACATAAGCAGTTCTTC. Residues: CASSPLDVGHKQFF.

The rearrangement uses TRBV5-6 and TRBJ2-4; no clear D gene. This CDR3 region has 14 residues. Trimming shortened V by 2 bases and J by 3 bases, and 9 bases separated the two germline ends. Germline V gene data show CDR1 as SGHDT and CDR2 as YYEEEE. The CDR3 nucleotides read TGTGCCAGCAGCTTATGGCAGGTCAAAAACATTCAGTACTTC. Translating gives CASSLWQVKNIQYF.

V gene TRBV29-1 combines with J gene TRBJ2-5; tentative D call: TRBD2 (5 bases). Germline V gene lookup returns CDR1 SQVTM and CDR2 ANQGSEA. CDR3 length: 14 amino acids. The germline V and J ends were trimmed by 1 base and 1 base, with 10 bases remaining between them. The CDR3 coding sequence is TGCAGCGTTGAAGGCGGGTGGAGCCAAGAGACCCAGTACTTC. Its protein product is CSVEGGWSQETQYF.

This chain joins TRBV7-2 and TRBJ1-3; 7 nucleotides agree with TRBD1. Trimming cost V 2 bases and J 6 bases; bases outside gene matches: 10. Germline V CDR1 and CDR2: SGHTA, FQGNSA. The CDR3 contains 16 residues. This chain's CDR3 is CASSLIGARGLNTIYF. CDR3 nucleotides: TGTGCCAGCAGCTTAATTGGAGCCAGGGGGTTAAACACCATATATTTT.

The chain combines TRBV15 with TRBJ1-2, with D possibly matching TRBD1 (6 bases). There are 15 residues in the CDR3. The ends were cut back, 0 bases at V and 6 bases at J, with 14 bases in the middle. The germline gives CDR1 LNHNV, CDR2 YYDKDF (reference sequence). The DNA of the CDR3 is TGTGCCACCAGCAGAGATGTGGGGGCGACGGATGGCTACACCTTC. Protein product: CATSRDVGATDGYTF.

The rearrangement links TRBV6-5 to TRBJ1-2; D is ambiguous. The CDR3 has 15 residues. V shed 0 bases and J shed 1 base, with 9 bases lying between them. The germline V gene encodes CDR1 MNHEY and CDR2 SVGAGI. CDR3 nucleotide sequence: TGTGCCAGCAGTTACTCGCGGGGAGGTAACTATGGCTACACCTTC. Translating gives CASSYSRGGNYGYTF.

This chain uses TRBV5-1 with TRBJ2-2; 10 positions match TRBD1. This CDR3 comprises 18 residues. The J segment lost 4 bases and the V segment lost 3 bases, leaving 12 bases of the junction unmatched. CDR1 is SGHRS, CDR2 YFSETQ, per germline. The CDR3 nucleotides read TGCGCCAGCAGCTCCTTAAGGACCGGGACAGGGGCCACCGGGGAGCTGTTTTTT. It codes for CASSSLRTGTGATGELFF.